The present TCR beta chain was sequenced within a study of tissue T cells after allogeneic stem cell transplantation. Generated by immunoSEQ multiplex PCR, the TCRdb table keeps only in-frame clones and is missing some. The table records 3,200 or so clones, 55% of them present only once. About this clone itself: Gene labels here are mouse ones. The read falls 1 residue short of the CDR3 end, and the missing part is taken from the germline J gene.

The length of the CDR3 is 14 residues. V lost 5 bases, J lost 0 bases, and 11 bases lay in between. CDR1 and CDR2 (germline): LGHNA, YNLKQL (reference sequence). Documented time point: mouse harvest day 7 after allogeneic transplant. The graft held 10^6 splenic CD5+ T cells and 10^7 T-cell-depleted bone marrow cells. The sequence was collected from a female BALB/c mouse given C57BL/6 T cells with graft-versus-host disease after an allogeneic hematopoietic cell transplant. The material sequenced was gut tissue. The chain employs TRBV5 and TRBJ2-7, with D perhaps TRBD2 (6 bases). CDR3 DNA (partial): TGTGCCAGCAGCTCCCGGGACTTCTCCTATGAACAGTAC. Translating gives CASSSRDFSYEQY. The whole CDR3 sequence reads CASSSRDFSYEQYF.